Detailed here is one TCR beta chain. Its antigen is not known. CDR1 is LGHDT, CDR2 YNNKEL, per germline (reference sequence). Unmatched junction bases numbered 7, after V lost 8 bases and J lost 0 bases. The length of the CDR3 is 15 residues. Pooling covered second doses at about 4 or about 12 weeks. This entry is derived from a study of T cell responses to AZD1222 COVID-19 vaccine. Using immunoSEQ multiplex PCR, the repertoire was profiled, and TCRdb retains in-frame clones only, with some absent. The sample lists about 130,000 clones; about nine tenths were seen once. Overall study findings and caveats: No repertoire was sampled before or during the peak T cell response, only after it. In a largely white British group with more females than males, clonal diversity was possibly underestimated. In the spike-specific TCR repertoire, nearly half reportedly target unmutated variant regions.

Material: peripheral blood, obtained 28 days after the second AZD1222 dose. The TCR sequence derives from an adult who received the AZD1222 COVID-19 vaccine. The V and J genes are TRBV3-1 (or the pseudogene TRBV3-2) and TRBJ2-1, with TRBD1 matching over 7 bases. This CDR3 is CASGEQGISYNEQFF. The DNA of the CDR3 is TGTGCCAGCGGGGAACAGGGGATCTCCTACAATGAGCAGTTCTTC.